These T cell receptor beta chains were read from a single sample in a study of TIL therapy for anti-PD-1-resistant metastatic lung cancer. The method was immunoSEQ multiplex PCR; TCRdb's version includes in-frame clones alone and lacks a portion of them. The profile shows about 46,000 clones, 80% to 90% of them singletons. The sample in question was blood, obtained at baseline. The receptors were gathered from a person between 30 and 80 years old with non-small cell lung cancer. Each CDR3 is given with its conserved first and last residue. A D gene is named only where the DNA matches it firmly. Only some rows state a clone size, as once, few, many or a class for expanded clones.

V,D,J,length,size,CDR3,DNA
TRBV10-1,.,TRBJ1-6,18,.,CASSRLFDSLAGDSPLHF,TGCGCCAGCAGTCGTTTGTTCGACAGTCTAGCCGGGGATTCACCCCTCCACTTT
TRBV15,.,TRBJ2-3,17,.,CATSRDGWEVSSDTQYF,TGTGCCACCAGCAGAGATGGGTGGGAGGTCTCCTCAGATACGCAGTATTTT
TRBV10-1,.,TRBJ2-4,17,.,CASSEEDSLKAKNIQYF,TGCGCCAGCAGTGAAGAGGACAGTTTGAAAGCCAAAAACATTCAGTACTTC
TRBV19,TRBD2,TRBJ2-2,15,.,CASIPAGSNTGELFF,TGTGCCAGTATTCCAGCGGGGTCGAACACCGGGGAGCTGTTTTTT
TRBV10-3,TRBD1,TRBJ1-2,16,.,CAISPGQGGAVKGYTF,TGTGCCATCAGCCCGGGACAGGGCGGGGCGGTTAAGGGCTACACCTTC
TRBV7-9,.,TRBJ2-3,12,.,CASSTSTDTQYF,TGTGCCAGCAGCACCTCCACAGATACGCAGTATTTT
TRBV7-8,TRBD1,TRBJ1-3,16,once,CASSKGTAFSGNTIYF,TGTGCCAGCAGCAAGGGGACAGCTTTCTCTGGAAACACCATATATTTT
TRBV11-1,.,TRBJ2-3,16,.,CASSFGNPKVTDTQYF,TGTGCCAGCAGCTTCGGTAACCCCAAGGTAACAGATACGCAGTATTTT
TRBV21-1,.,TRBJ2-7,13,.,CAGGPLSSYEQYF,TGTGCCGGCGGGCCACTGAGCTCCTACGAGCAGTACTTC
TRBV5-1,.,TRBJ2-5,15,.,CASSQSLDRPETQYF,TGCGCCAGCAGCCAATCCTTAGACAGGCCTGAAACCCAGTACTTC
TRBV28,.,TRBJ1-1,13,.,CASRDTMNTEAFF,TGTGCCAGCAGGGATACTATGAACACTGAAGCTTTCTTT
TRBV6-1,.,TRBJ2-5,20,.,CASSEGQGFFLRGGQETQYF,TGTGCCAGCAGTGAGGGACAGGGATTTTTTTTGCGGGGGGGCCAAGAGACCCAGTACTTC
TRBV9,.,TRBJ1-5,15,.,CASSVAAGGSQPQHF,TGTGCCAGCAGCGTAGCAGCGGGGGGCAGTCAGCCCCAGCATTTT
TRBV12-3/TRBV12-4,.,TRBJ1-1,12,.,CASSLSGLEAFF,TGTGCCAGCAGTTTAAGTGGGCTTGAAGCTTTCTTT